The 9 T cell receptor beta chains presented below share a single source sample, sequenced in a study of blood T cells in healthy people across ages. A second 7 to 11 cycle PCR used barcoded and J-beta primers. TCRdb re-called the 5' RACE reads with MiXCR, one entry per CDR3 protein. The table lists under 950,000 distinct CDR3 sequences, over 20% of them singletons. The material sequenced was blood. The receptors come from a man between 70 and 80 years old in good health.

This chain uses TRBV6-6 with TRBJ1-2, with 7 bases identical to TRBD1. The junction had 7 bases not matched to a gene; V was cut back by 4 bases and J by 2 bases. The length of the CDR3 is 15 residues. Germline V gene lookup returns CDR1 MNHNY and CDR2 SVGAGI (reference sequence). The CDR3, as DNA: TGTGCCAGCAGTTCCGCCGGGGACAGAAACTATGGCTACACCTTC. It encodes CASSSAGDRNYGYTF.

This chain links TRBV20-1 with TRBJ1-3; D ambiguous. Looked up from germline, CDR1 is DFQATT and CDR2 is SNEGSKA (reference sequence). The CDR3 is 14 amino acids. The CDR3 DNA reads TGCAGACCCCCGGACGGATTCTCTGGAAACACCATATATTTT. This translates into CRPPDGFSGNTIYF.

This clonotype appeared a few times. The chain employs TRBV30 and TRBJ2-5; 8 bases fit TRBD2. V dropped 4 bases and J dropped 6; count of bases not matched to a gene: 10. This CDR3 has 14 amino acids. Germline V lookup: CDR1 GTSNPN, CDR2 SVGIG (reference sequence). The CDR3 coding sequence is TGTGCCTGGATGATTAGCGGGAATGTGAAGACCCAGTACTTC. Its protein product is CAWMISGNVKTQYF. Using reference TRBV30 and TRBJ2-5 for the parts outside the CDR3, the full variable domain is SQTIHQWPATLVQPVGSPLSLECTVEGTSNPNLYWYRQAAGRGLQLLFYSVGIGQISSEVPQNLSASRPQDRQFILSSKKLLLSDSGFYLCAWMISGNVKTQYFGPGTRLLVL.

The rearrangement links TRBV12-3 or TRBV12-4 to TRBJ1-3; 8 nucleotides align to TRBD1. The CDR3 totals 15 residues. V shed 5 bases, J shed 3 bases, and the junction held 6 bases outside the gene matches. The CDR3 protein is CASSKTGGSGNTIYF. CDR3 bases: TGTGCCAGCAGTAAAACAGGGGGAAGTGGAAACACCATATATTTT.

This clonotype occurred a few times. The genes are TRBV24-1 and TRBJ2-1; 13 bases are shared with TRBD2. The J segment lost 4 bases and the V segment lost 4 bases, leaving 6 bases of the junction unmatched. The CDR3 runs 17 residues. Germline V gene data show CDR1 as KGHDR and CDR2 as SFDVKD. Here the CDR3 DNA reads TGTGCCACCAGTGACGCGGGACTAGCGGGAAGATACAATGAGCAGTTCTTC. Its protein product is CATSDAGLAGRYNEQFF.

The chain recombines TRBV12-3 or TRBV12-4 with TRBJ2-5; TRBD1 or TRBD2 may be the D gene (5 bases each). Trimming left V 5 bases short and J 11 bases short, with 18 bases between. This CDR3 has 13 amino acids. Written as DNA, the CDR3 is TGTGCCAGCAGTCCACGAGGGGATGAGGAGCAGTACTTC. Residues: CASSPRGDEEQYF.

The chain recombines TRBV10-3 with TRBJ2-3; no reliable D call. The germline gives CDR1 ENHRY, CDR2 SYGVKD. Between the trimmed V and J ends, which lost 7 bases and 5 bases, there was a span of 7 bases. The CDR3 sequence is 11 residues long. For the CDR3, the DNA is TGTGCCATCAATTCTAGAGATACGCAGTATTTT. As protein: CAINSRDTQYF.

This chain connects TRBV7-2 to TRBJ2-3; possibly TRBD2 for D (5 bases). V was trimmed by 2 bases and J by 7 bases, leaving 16 bases between them. Per the germline V gene, CDR1 is SGHTA and CDR2 is FQGNSA. The CDR3 extends over 15 amino acids. The CDR3 coding sequence is TGTGCCAGCAGCTTAAACGGAGGCATTCAACATACGCAGTATTTT. Its protein is CASSLNGGIQHTQYF.

V gene TRBV21-1 combines with J gene TRBJ1-1; TRBD1, the table's D call, was not compared with the DNA. TRBV21-1 corresponds to a pseudogene. This CDR3 comprises 14 residues. The CDR3 protein is CASTRKGLNTEAFF. The CDR3, as DNA: TGTGCCAGCACCCGAAAGGGGCTGAACACTGAAGCTTTCTTT.